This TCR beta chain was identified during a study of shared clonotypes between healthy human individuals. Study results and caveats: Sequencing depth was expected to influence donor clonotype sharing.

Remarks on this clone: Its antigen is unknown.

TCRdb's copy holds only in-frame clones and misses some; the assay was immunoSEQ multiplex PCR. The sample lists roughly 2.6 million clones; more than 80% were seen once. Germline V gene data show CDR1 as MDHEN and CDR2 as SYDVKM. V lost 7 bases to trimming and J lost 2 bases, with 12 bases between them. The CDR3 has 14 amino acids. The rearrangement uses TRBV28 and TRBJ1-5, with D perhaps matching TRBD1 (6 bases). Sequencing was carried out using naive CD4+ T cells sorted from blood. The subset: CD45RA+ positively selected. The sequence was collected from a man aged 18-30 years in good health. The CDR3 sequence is CASILSGGNQPQHF. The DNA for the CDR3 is TGTGCCAGCATTCTCTCAGGGGGCAATCAGCCCCAGCATTTT.